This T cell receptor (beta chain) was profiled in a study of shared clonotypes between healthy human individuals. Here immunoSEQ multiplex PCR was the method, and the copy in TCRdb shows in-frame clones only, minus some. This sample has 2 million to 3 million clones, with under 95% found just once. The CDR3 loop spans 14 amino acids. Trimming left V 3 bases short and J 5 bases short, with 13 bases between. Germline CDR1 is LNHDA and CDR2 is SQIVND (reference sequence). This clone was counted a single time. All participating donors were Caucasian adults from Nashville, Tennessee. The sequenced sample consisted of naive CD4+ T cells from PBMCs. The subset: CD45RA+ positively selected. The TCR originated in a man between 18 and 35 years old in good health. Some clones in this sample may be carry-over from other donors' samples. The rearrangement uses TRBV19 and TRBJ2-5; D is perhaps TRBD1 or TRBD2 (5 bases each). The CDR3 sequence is CASSMGVLVETQYF. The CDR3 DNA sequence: TGTGCCAGTAGTATGGGGGTTCTTGTGGAGACCCAGTACTTC.